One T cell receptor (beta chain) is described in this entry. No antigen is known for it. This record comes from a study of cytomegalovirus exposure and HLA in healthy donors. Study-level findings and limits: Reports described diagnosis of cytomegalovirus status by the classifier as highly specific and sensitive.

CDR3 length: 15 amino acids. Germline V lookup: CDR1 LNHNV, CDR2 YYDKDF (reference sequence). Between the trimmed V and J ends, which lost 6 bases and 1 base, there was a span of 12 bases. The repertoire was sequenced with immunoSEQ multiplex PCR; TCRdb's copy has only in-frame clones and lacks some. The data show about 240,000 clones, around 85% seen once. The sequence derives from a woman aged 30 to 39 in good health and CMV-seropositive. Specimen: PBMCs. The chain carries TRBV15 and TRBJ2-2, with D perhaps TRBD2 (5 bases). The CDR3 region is CATSLYGMNTGELFF. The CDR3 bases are TGTGCCACCAGTCTTTACGGGATGAACACCGGGGAGCTGTTTTTT.